This TCR beta chain stems from a study of shared clonotypes between healthy human individuals. The study, taken as a whole, reports: Although depth was large, rarefaction showed that sequencing of the sorted subsets was incomplete. Deeper or shallower sequencing was expected to change how clonotypes are shared among donors.

Germline CDR1 SGHNT, CDR2 YYREEE (reference sequence). Deletions cut 4 bases from V and 5 bases from J, with 18 bases between. There are 15 residues in the CDR3. Note on this clone: As yet, its antigen is unknown.

Every one of the donors was a Caucasian adult that lived in Nashville, Tennessee. The authors divided CD4+ cells into CD45RA+ naive and CD45RA-negative memory subsets. This table comes from immunoSEQ multiplex PCR, and its TCRdb copy is limited to in-frame clones, with some not included. The table includes roughly 2,500,000 clones, roughly 93% detected once. The sequence came from a young man in good health. Some clones in this sample may be carry-over from other donors' samples. The sequenced material came from naive CD4+ T cells from PBMCs. Subset described: CD45RA+ positively selected. The chain employs TRBV5-4 and TRBJ2-5, with D possibly matching TRBD1 (7 bases). The DNA of the CDR3 is TGTGCCAGCAGCCCACCTATAGCAGGGGGGGAGACCCAGTACTTC. Translating gives CASSPPIAGGETQYF.